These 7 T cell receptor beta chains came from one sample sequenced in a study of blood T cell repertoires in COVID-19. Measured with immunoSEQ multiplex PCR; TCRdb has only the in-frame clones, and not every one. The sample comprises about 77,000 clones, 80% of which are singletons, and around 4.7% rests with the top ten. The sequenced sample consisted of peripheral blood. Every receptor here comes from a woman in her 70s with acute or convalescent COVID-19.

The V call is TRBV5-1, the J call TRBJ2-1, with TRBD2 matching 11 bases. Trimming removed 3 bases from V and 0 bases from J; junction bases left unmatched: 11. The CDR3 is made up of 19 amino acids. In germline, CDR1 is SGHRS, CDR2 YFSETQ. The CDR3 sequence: CASSWGLADSLSSYNEQFF. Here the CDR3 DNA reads TGCGCCAGCAGCTGGGGACTAGCGGATTCGTTGAGCTCCTACAATGAGCAGTTCTTC.

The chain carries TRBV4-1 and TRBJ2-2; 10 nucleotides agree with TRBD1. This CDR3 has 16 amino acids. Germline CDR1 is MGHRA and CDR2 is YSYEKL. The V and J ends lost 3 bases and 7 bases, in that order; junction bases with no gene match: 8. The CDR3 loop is CASSHRGTGDSGELFF. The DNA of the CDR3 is TGCGCCAGCAGCCACCGAGGGACAGGGGATAGCGGGGAGCTGTTTTTT.

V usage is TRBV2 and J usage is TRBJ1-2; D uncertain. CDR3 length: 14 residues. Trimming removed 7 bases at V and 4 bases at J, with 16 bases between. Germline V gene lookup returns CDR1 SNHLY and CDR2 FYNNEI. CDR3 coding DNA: TGTGCCAGCAAGGTAGCCGCTGACCCCTATGGCTACACCTTC. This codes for CASKVAADPYGYTF.

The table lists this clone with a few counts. CDR3 loop: CSVEDKEAAYGYTF. In DNA form, the CDR3 reads TGCAGCGTTGAAGATAAGGAGGCAGCCTATGGCTACACCTTC. The chain has TRBV29-1 and TRBJ1-2; D is unclear. Germline loops: CDR1 SQVTM, CDR2 ANQGSEA. Deletions cut 0 bases from V and 4 bases from J, with 12 bases between. This CDR3 comprises 14 residues.

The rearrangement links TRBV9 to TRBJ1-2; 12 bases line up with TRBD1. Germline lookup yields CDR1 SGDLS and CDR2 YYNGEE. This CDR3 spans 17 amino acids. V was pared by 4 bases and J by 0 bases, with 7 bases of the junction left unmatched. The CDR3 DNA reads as TGTGCCAGCAGCCCAACACGGGACAGGGGGCCTAACTATGGCTACACCTTC. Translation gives CASSPTRDRGPNYGYTF.

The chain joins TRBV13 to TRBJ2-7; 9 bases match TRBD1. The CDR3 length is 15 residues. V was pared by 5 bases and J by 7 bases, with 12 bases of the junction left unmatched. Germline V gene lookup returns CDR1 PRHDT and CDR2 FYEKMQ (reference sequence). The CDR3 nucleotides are TGTGCCAGCAGCCACGGACAGGGGCCCTGGGGGGAGCAGTACTTC. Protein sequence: CASSHGQGPWGEQYF.

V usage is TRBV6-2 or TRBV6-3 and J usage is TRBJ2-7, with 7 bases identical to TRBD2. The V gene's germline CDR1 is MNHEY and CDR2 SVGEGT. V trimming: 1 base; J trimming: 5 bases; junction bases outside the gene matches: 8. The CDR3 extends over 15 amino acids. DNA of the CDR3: TGTGCCAGCAGTTACTGGGCGGGGGTCGACCACGAGCAGTACTTC. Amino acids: CASSYWAGVDHEQYF.